This TCR beta chain was found in a study of identical twins. A universal primer site came from template switching; cDNA carried unique molecular identifiers. TCRdb reprocessed the 5' RACE reads with MiXCR, giving one entry per CDR3 protein. The table lists around 470,000 distinct CDR3 sequences, 12% to 15% of them singletons. CDR1 and CDR2 from the germline V gene are LGHDT and YNNKEL (reference sequence). This CDR3 region has 15 residues. Trimming shortened V by 0 bases and J by 6 bases, and 14 bases separated the two germline ends. Notes on this clonotype: Antigen: not known.

Findings of the study overall: Abundant beta clonotypes from cord blood bore fewer insertions; memory repertoires lacked this pattern.

This sample was shared with a second study, whose subject was yellow fever vaccine responses in identical twins.

What was sequenced was CD4+ T cells sorted from blood. The TCR was taken from a woman between 18 and 29 years old in good health. The V and J genes are TRBV3-1 and TRBJ1-1; D is undetermined. CDR3 sequence reads: CASSQDFRVRAEAFF. CDR3 coding DNA: TGTGCCAGCAGCCAAGATTTTCGGGTTCGGGCTGAAGCTTTCTTT.